The rows below give T cell receptor beta chains drawn from one sample of a study of CD8+ T cells in alopecia areata. Data came from immunoSEQ multiplex PCR; TCRdb stores just in-frame clones and leaves some out. The sample includes 110,000 or so clones, 58% of them seen just once. The sample consisted of CD8+ T cells sorted from blood, taken at week 4, from a patient treated with tofacitinib. Source of these receptors: a human donor with alopecia areata. The CDR3 runs from the conserved cysteine through the conserved F or W. D genes are given only for firm matches.

D	J	V	CDR3
.	TRBJ1-2	TRBV29-1	CSVEESSYGYTF
TRBD1	TRBJ2-2	TRBV29-1	CVVDRATGELFF
.	TRBJ2-4	TRBV2	CASSEVGSAKNIQYF
.	TRBJ1-2	TRBV29-1	CSVRTSDGYTF
.	TRBJ2-7	TRBV4-1	CASSQDRWNYEQYF
.	TRBJ1-4	TRBV30	CAWRDPTEKLFF
TRBD2	TRBJ2-3	TRBV30	CAWSGVAGAPGDTQYF
.	TRBJ1-2	TRBV30	CAWSALRVRYGYTF
.	TRBJ2-3	TRBV9	CASSVAGSTDTQYF
.	TRBJ2-2	TRBV20-1	CSAPTGELFF
TRBD1	TRBJ1-4	TRBV5-1	CASSETGVLNEKLFF
.	TRBJ1-1	TRBV27	CASSLTANTEAFF
TRBD1	TRBJ2-4	TRBV5-1	CASSLETGLNIQYF
.	TRBJ1-5	TRBV27	CASSLQGSDSNQPQHF
TRBD1	TRBJ1-1	TRBV11-2	CASSLPGGSEAFF
.	TRBJ1-5	TRBV6-5	CASSYRYGFNQPQHF
.	TRBJ1-2	TRBV25-1	CASSDSNYGYTF
.	TRBJ2-1	TRBV6-6	CASSYTLDPYNEQFF
.	TRBJ2-5	TRBV12-5	CASGLSALGETQYF
.	TRBJ2-7	TRBV12-5	CASGLVTVLYF
.	TRBJ2-1	TRBV29-1	CSVEDLALTQFF
.	TRBJ2-1	TRBV21-1	CASSTRPRGHEQFF
.	TRBJ2-5	TRBV29-1	CSVDPEYPGSSRETQYF
.	TRBJ2-7	TRBV7-2	CASSSGTWPEQYF
.	TRBJ2-1	TRBV7-3	CASSFSFGGRSRSNEQFF
TRBD2	TRBJ2-7	TRBV28	CASSSLGLAGQSYEQYF
.	TRBJ2-5	TRBV5-6	CASSPLQGGETQYF
.	TRBJ2-3	TRBV30	CAWSYILDTQYF
TRBD2	TRBJ2-1	TRBV30	CAWSVLSGGDNEQFF
.	TRBJ1-1	TRBV2	CASQRENTEAFF
.	TRBJ2-2	TRBV7-2	CASSDTGQTGELFF
.	TRBJ1-2	TRBV14	CASSQVTGFYGYTF
.	TRBJ2-2	TRBV29-1	CSVVTGIGELFF
TRBD1	TRBJ1-1	TRBV29-1	CSVVGTALGTEAFF
TRBD1	TRBJ1-1	TRBV27	CASSLGTGNTEAFF
.	TRBJ1-1	TRBV29-1	CSVRAALNTEAFF
.	TRBJ1-2	TRBV30	CAWSVGGVGGYTF
.	TRBJ2-3	TRBV5-6	CASSSRTPVVTDTQYF